This T cell receptor beta chain is drawn from a study of blood T cell repertoires in COVID-19. As for the study in general: Collection of acute and convalescent COVID-19 samples took place in the United States, Italy and Spain. From T cells, B-cell-depleted T cells, or PBMCs came the material, which was cDNA or gDNA.

CDR3 length equals 12 residues. Germline-derived CDR1 and CDR2 are MNHEY and SVGAGI. V lost 9 bases and J lost 7, with 13 bases in between. How the authors handled the data: Amplification of reference gene primers provided the estimated nucleated cell counts. Method: immunoSEQ multiplex PCR; TCRdb's copy keeps in-frame clones and lacks some. The D gene and trimming were derived from the DNA, and the V and J assignments and clone size from that table. The sample includes 55,000 to 90,000 clones, 80% to 85% of them seen just once. What was sequenced was peripheral blood. The V call is TRBV6-5, the J call TRBJ2-1, with D tentatively TRBD1 (6 bases). The sequence was collected from an older woman with acute or convalescent COVID-19. CDR3 in amino acids: CASTAQGNEQFF. The CDR3 region has the DNA TGTGCCAGTACTGCGCAGGGGAATGAGCAGTTCTTC.